This TCR beta chain was obtained from a study of blood T cell repertoires in COVID-19 (dated by TCRdb to about 2020). About the investigation overall: Collaborator samples came from the United States, Italy and Spain and covered acute and convalescent phases of COVID-19. The material from the prospective study consisted of cDNA or gDNA derived from T cells, B-cell-depleted T cells, or PBMCs. Samples came from the ongoing ImmuneRACE study (first 160 participants) plus 1,254 subjects from 6 global collaborators. Where HLA class I and class II types were available, the types were taken from metadata supplied by the sample provider, not from assay-based typing. Nearly every sample came with metadata listing a de-identified subject ID, COVID-19 status, age in years and sex. Deeply sampled blood TCRbeta repertoires from subjects exposed to, actively infected with, or recovered from COVID-19 were included in the dataset. The repertoires were made available in a free public database intended to serve as a resource for research on the immune response to SARS-CoV-2. The investigation overall reported the following: Clinical and demographic metadata were provided uncurated, with the amount varying by source and participant.

TCRbeta CDR3 regions were amplified from genomic DNA using the immunoSEQ Assay, a bias-controlled multiplex PCR. For the original study's pipeline: Within the assay, amplification of reference gene primers was used to estimate how many nucleated cells each sample contained. To quantify the absolute abundance of each unique TCRbeta CDR3 rearrangement, sequence reads were collapsed and filtered. Productive Simpson clonality was computed per sample as the square root of Simpson's diversity index over productive rearrangements. Held by TCRdb, this immuneACCESS table contains in-frame sequences only and omits some clones. Under half of the omission traces to an unresolved V gene where checked; the cause of the rest is unknown. The V and J calls and the clone size are those of that table, but D and trimming were determined from the DNA. This sample lists hundreds of thousands of clones; approximately 86% were detected once. The ten most abundant clones make up approximately 3.5% of the sample.

In the prospective study, participants were roughly 18 to 100 years old, resided in about two dozen geographic areas of the United States, and were enrolled through a virtual design. In the prospective study, cohorts were assigned on the basis of participant-reported clinical history obtained from a screening survey and a study questionnaire. Mobile phlebotomists in the prospective study collected whole blood, serum and a nasopharyngeal or oropharyngeal swab from every participant. Participants in the prospective study had the option to provide additional blood draws and questionnaires over a roughly 2-month period. Before DNA extraction, prospective study blood samples were shipped either frozen or at room temperature. The sample holds one count of this clone. No cognate antigen has been identified for it. Base qualities are not at hand, and no much larger clone is one base apart. The CDR3 goes from the cysteine to the phenylalanine over 13 residues. Just CDR3 DNA is preserved here, 39 bases in frame from base 1. CDR1 and CDR2, looked up from the germline V gene, are MGHRA and YSYEKL. V lost 1 base and J lost 7 bases; the stretch between them is 8 bases long.

Sequencing input: PBMCs or T cells enriched from blood (not recorded which). The chain is encoded by TRBV4-1 joined to TRBJ2-1, with the D gene uncertain. This sequence was found in a middle-aged woman with acute COVID-19. The CDR3 protein is CASSQVPVNEQFF. The sequenced DNA: TGCGCCAGCAGCCAAGTCCCCGTGAATGAGCAGTTCTTC.